The present entry profiles one T cell receptor beta chain with its context. This sample was included in a study of blood T cell repertoires in COVID-19. Across the whole study: From the United States, Italy and Spain came samples of acute and convalescent COVID-19.

TCRdb's copy holds only in-frame clones and misses some; the assay was immunoSEQ multiplex PCR. The table shows 250,000 to 400,000 clones, with 87% occurring only once. V dropped 5 bases and J dropped 6; count of bases not matched to a gene: 8. This CDR3 comprises 14 residues. Germline CDR1 and CDR2: MNHEY and SVGEGT. In terms of age and location, participants ranged from about 18 to 100 years and lived in around 22 US areas. Participant-reported clinical history was the basis for cohort assignment. Recovery meant two consecutive negative NP/OP PCR tests, professional clearance, or resolved symptoms. The sample was PBMCs or T cells enriched from blood (not recorded which). The source is a woman in her thirties who had recovered from COVID-19. The chain couples TRBV6-2 or TRBV6-3 to TRBJ2-7; 9 bases align to TRBD2. The CDR3 region is CASSAGTSLAEQYF. CDR3 DNA sequence: TGTGCCAGCAGTGCAGGGACTAGCTTGGCCGAGCAGTACTTC.